The T cell receptor (beta chain) described here comes from a study of blood T cell repertoires in COVID-19. Germline loops: CDR1 SGHTA, CDR2 FQGTGA. CDR3 length: 13 amino acids. The V gene lost 0 bases and the J gene lost 4 bases, with 4 bases spanning the gap. TCRdb's copy holds only in-frame clones and misses some; the assay was immunoSEQ multiplex PCR. The profile shows about 200,000 clones, over 70% of them singletons. The V and J genes are TRBV7-3 and TRBJ2-1; D is uncertain. This clonotype originated in a woman in her 70s with acute or convalescent COVID-19. The sequencing input was peripheral blood. In DNA, the CDR3 is TGTGCCAGCAGCTTAACCGTTTACAATGAGCAGTTCTTC. Its protein is CASSLTVYNEQFF.